This TCR beta chain was captured in a study of shared clonotypes between healthy human individuals. General study findings and limits: Genetic and exposure-history diversity was limited by the few donors.

On this clone: Its cognate antigen is unknown.

Produced via immunoSEQ multiplex PCR; TCRdb's table is partial and in-frame only. The profile shows about 2.4 million clones, roughly 93% of them singletons. The CDR3 consists of 15 residues. In germline, CDR1 is MNHEY, CDR2 SMNVEV (reference sequence). Trimming removed 5 bases from V and 4 bases from J; junction bases left unmatched: 10. The gene calls are TRBV27 and TRBJ2-7, with 8 bases identical to TRBD1. This TCR was recovered from a man between 18 and 29 years old in good health. Some clones in this sample may be carry-over from other donors' samples. Source material: naive CD4+ T cells from PBMCs. Subset: CD45RA+ positively selected. The CDR3 here is CASSPRWQGAYEQYF. DNA for the CDR3: TGTGCCAGCAGTCCCCGATGGCAGGGGGCATACGAGCAGTACTTC.